This T cell receptor (beta chain) appears in the sequencing data of a study of cytomegalovirus exposure and HLA in healthy donors. PCR used 60 Vbeta primers and 13 Jbeta primers. Sequenced by immunoSEQ multiplex PCR; TCRdb stores in-frame clones only, minus some. The repertoire consists of 150,000 or so clones, with nearly 80% occurring once and the leading ten covering 13% to 15%. Turning to this clone: Its target is not known.

Findings and limits, study-wide: TRBV6-2, TRBV6-3 and some other V segments were unresolvable in 87-base-pair reads. One cluster of highly shared sequence variants probably arose as a sequencing artifact. Further analysis, carried out later, found HLA-associated TCR beta chains more clonally expanded than equally common other chains. Later analysis identified several of the most significant clusters that appeared linked to common viral pathogens.

V was clipped by 3 bases and J by 0 bases; unmatched bases: 2. The CDR3 covers 15 residues. Germline V gene lookup returns CDR1 SGHNT and CDR2 YYREEE (reference sequence). The sequence was obtained from a woman in her thirties or forties in good health and CMV-seronegative. Sequenced: PBMCs. The chain has TRBV5-4 and TRBJ2-2; 7 bases agree with TRBD1. DNA of the CDR3: TGTGCCAGCAGCTGGGGGACAGCGAACACCGGGGAGCTGTTTTTT. This translates into CASSWGTANTGELFF.